This TCR beta chain was captured in a study of PD-L1 blockade in urothelial cancer. Study-level background: Between 0 and 3 chemotherapy regimens preceded treatment for each patient. T cell content in blood samples showed a median of around 140,000.

Synthetic TCR analog templates were spiked into each PCR. Generated by immunoSEQ multiplex PCR, the TCRdb table keeps only in-frame clones and is missing some. The table lists roughly 74,000 clones, roughly 87% of them singletons, with 4.5% to 7% in the top ten. Germline trimming cut 0 bases from V and 4 bases from J; bases unmatched to any gene: 3. Germline lookup yields CDR1 SGHRS and CDR2 YFSETQ. The CDR3 has 15 amino acids. Patients had urothelial carcinoma that was locally advanced or metastatic. Material: PBMCs, obtained around atezolizumab (anti-PD-L1) treatment. The gene calls are TRBV5-1 and TRBJ2-1; 8 bases are a match to TRBD2. The receptor comes from a woman aged 70-85 years with urothelial cancer. The CDR3 reads CASSLVLAEYNEQFF. CDR3 DNA sequence: TGCGCCAGCAGCTTGGTACTAGCGGAATACAATGAGCAGTTCTTC.